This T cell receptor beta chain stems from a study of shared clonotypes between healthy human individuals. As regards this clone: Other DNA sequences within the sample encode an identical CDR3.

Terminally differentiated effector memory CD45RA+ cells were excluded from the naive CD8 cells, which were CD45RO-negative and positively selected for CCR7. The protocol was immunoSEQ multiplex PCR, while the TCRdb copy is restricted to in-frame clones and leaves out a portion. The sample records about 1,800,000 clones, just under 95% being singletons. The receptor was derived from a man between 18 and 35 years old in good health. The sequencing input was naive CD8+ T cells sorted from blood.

The CDR3 bases are TGTGCCAGCAGCCCGCCGAGGACCGGGGAGCTGTTTTTT. It is translated as CASSPPRTGELFF. The J gene is TRBJ2-2, the V gene TRBV9, with D unclear. Trimming cost V 4 bases and J 5 bases, with 9 bases left between them. This CDR3 contains 13 residues. Germline assignment: CDR1 SGDLS and CDR2 YYNGEE.